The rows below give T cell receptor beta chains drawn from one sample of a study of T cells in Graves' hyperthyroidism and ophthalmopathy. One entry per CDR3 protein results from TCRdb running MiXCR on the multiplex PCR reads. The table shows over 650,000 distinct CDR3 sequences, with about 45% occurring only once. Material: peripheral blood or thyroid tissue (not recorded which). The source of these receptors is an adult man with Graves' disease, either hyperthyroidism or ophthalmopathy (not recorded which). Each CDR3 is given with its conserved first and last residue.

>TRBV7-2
CASTRYGGQGDTGELFF
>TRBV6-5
CASDRVSGSPLHF
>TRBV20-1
CSARRGGEAGELFF
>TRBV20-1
CSASTGPYEQYF
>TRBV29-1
CSVAGTPQTQYF
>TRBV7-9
CASSQDTGHHEQYF
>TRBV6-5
CATEASSYNSPLHF
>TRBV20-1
CSARLAGGRETQYF
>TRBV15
CATSRDWTGVLPNTEAFF
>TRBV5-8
CASSFTGSNAGANVLTF
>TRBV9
CASSPRDRNTEAFF
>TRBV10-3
CAIKVGGTNTGELFF
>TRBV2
CASSDTSSSGRGGELFF
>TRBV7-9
CASSAPGTQNTEAFF
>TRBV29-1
CSARQGPNYGYTF
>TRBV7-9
CASSGSFYEQYF
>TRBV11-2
CASSYMDRGDYEQYF
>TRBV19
CASSTGPRGYTF
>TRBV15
CATSRLNKGGYGYTF
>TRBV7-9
CASSTNDRFEAFF
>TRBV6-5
CASSAGQGSSQPQHF
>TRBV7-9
CASSRGQESYEQYF
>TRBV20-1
CSARDRDRLNYGYTF
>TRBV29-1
CSVVPRDTEAFF
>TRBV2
CASSKGRGTQPQHF
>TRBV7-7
CASSSTGTGELFF
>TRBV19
CASSILGNSGNTIYF
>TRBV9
CASSLGRRSEKLFF
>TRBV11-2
CASSPAGGVWSTEAFF
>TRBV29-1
CSVEDGERFYGYTF
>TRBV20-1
CSARHTGTGPFEAFF
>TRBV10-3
CASSDPPVGIEQYF
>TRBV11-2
CASKFYGYTF
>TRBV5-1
CASSLDSYGYTF
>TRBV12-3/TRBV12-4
CASSLKFGTGENTEAFF
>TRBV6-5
CASSQSPQGRETQYF
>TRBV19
CASSIARVVETQYF
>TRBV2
CASSQGLDQPQHF
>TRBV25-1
CASSASQPGQGATFSGNTIYF
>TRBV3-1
CASSLDRVLFF
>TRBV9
CASSMTVAQPQHF
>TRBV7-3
CASSPTLFREAFF
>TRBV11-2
CASSPTDRDNSPLHF
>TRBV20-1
CSARQGVGYTEAFF
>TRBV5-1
CASSFAQGDGYTF
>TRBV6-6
CASSRPGTGITEAFF
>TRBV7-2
CASLKLGSSSYEQYF
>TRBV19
CASSIPQTATNGYTF
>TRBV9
CASSFGGSGALGNTIYF
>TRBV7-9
CASSWDNSHYALVF
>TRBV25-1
CASSEYKGGTNEKLFF